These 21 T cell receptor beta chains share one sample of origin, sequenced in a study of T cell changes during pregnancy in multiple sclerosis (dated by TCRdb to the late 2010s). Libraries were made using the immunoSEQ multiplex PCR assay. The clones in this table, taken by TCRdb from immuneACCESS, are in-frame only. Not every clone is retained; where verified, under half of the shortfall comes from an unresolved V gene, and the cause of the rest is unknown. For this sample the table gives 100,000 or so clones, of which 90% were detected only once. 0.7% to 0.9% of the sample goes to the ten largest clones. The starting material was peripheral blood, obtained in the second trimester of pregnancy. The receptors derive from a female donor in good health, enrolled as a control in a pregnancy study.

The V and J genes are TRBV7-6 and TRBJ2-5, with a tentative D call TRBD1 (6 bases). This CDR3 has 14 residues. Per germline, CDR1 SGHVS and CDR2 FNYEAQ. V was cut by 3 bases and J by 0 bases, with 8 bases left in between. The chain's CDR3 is CASSFGQHQETQYF. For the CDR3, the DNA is TGTGCCAGCAGCTTCGGACAGCACCAAGAGACCCAGTACTTC.

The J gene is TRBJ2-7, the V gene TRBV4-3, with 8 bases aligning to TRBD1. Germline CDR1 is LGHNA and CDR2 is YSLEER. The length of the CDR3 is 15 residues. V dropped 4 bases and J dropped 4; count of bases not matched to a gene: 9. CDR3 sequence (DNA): TGCGCCAGCAGCCTCCGAGCCAGGGGGCCATACGAGCAGTACTTC. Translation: CASSLRARGPYEQYF.

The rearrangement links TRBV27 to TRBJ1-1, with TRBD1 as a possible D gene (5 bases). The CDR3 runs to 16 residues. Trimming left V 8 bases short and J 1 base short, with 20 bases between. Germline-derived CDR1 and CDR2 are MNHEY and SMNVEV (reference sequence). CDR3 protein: CASSSFGGGQNTEAFF. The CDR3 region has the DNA TGTGCCAGCTCCTCCTTCGGGGGAGGGCAGAACACTGAAGCTTTCTTT.

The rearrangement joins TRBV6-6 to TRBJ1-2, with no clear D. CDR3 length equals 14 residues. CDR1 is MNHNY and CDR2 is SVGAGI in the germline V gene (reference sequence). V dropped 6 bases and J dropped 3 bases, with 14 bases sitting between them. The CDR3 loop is CASSRERVDYGYTF. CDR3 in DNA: TGTGCCAGCAGCCGGGAGCGGGTCGACTATGGCTACACCTTC.

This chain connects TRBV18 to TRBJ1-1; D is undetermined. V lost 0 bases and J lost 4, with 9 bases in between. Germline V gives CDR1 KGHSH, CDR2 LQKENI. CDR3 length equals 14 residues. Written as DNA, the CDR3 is TGTGCCAGCTCACCACCCATCGCGGGCACTGAAGCTTTCTTT. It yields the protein CASSPPIAGTEAFF. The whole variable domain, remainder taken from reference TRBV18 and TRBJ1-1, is NAGVMQNPRHLVRRRGQEARLRCSPMKGHSHVYWYRQLPEEGLKFMVYLQKENIIDESGMPKERFSAEFPKEGPSILRIQQVVRGDSAAYFCASSPPIAGTEAFFGQGTRLTVV.

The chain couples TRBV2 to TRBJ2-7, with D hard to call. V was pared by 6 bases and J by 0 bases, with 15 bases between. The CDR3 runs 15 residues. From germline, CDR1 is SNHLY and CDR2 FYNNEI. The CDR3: CASRELLVASYEQYF. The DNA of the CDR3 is TGTGCCAGCAGGGAACTCCTTGTGGCCTCCTACGAGCAGTACTTC.

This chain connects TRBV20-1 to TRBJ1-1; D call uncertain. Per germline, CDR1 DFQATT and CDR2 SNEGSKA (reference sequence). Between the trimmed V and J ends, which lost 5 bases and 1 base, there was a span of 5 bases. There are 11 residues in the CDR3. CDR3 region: CSAAGNTEAFF. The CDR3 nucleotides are TGCAGTGCTGCAGGGAACACTGAAGCTTTCTTT.

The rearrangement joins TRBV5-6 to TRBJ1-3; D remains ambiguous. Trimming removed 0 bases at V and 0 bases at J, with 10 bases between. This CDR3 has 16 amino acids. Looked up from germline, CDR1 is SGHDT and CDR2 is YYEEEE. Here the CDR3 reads CASSLGAARSGNTIYF. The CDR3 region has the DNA TGTGCCAGCAGCTTGGGGGCAGCCCGCTCTGGAAACACCATATATTTT.

The CDR3 loop reads CASSHWWSGTDTQYF. The CDR3 region has the DNA TGTGCCAGCAGCCATTGGTGGTCGGGGACAGATACGCAGTATTTT. This chain uses TRBV14 with TRBJ2-3, with D possibly matching TRBD2 (5 bases). Trimming cost V 3 bases and J 3 bases, with 13 bases left between them. The CDR3 runs 15 residues. Germline V CDR1 and CDR2: SGHDN, FVKESK. Combining the CDR3 with reference TRBV14 and TRBJ2-3 gives the whole variable domain EAGVTQFPSHSVIEKGQTVTLRCDPISGHDNLYWYRRVMGKEIKFLLHFVKESKQDESGMPNNRFLAERTGGTYSTLKVQPAELEDSGVYFCASSHWWSGTDTQYFGPGTRLTVL.

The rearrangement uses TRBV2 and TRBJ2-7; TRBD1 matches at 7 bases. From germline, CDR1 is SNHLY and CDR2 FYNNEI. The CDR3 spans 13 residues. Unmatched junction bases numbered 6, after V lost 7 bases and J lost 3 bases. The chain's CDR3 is CASIRDRVYEQYF. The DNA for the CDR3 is TGTGCCAGCATTCGCGACAGGGTCTACGAGCAGTACTTC.

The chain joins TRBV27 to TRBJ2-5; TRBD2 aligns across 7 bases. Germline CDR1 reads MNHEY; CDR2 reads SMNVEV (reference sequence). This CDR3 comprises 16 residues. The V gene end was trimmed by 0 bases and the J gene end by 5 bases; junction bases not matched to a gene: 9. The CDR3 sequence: CASSLSQRTRDETQYF. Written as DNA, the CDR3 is TGTGCCAGCAGTTTATCCCAGCGGACTAGAGACGAGACCCAGTACTTC.

Here the CDR3 reads CSVEEEAAFF. The CDR3 DNA reads as TGCAGCGTTGAAGAGGAGGCAGCTTTCTTT. The chain couples TRBV29-1 to TRBJ1-1; D unresolved. The CDR3 runs to 10 residues. The germline V gene encodes CDR1 SQVTM and CDR2 ANQGSEA. V lost 0 bases, J lost 10 bases, and 6 bases lay in between.

This CDR3 reads CASSLEIRGYGYTF. Here the CDR3 DNA reads TGTGCCAGCAGCTTAGAGATCAGGGGCTATGGCTACACCTTC. The chain links TRBV7-2 to TRBJ1-2; tentative D call: TRBD1 (6 bases). The CDR3 has 14 residues. CDR1 and CDR2 from the germline V gene are SGHTA and FQGNSA. The V end lost 1 base, the J end lost 4 bases, and 10 bases lay between the germline ends. Drawing the rest from reference TRBV7-2 and TRBJ1-2, the complete variable domain is GAGVSQSPSNKVTEKGKDVELRCDPISGHTALYWYRQSLGQGLEFLIYFQGNSAPDKSGLPSDRFSAERTGGSVSTLTIQRTQQEDSAVYLCASSLEIRGYGYTFGSGTRLTVV.

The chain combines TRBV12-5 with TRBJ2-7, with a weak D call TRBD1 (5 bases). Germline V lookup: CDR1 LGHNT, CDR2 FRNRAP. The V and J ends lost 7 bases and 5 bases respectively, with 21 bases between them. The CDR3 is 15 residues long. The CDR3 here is CASAPLIGASDEQYF. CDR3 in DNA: TGTGCTAGTGCCCCCTTGATAGGGGCGTCGGACGAGCAGTACTTC. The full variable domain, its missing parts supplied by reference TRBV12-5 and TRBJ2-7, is DARVTQTPRHKVTEMGQEVTMRCQPILGHNTVFWYRQTMMQGLELLAYFRNRAPLDDSGMPKDRFSAEMPDATLATLKIQPSEPRDSAVYFCASAPLIGASDEQYFGPGTRLTVT.

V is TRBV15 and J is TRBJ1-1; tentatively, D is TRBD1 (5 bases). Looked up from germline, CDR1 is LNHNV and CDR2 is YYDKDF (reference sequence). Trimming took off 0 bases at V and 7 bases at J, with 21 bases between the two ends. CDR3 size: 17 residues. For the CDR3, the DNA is TGTGCCACCAGCAGAGATGGAGGGCAGGGACCCCGCCATGAAGCTTTCTTT. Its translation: CATSRDGGQGPRHEAFF.

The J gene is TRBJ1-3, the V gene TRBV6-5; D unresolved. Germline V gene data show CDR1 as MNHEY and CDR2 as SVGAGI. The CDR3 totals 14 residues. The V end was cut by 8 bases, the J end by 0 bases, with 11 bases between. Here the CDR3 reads CASGTGISGNTIYF. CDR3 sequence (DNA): TGTGCCAGCGGTACGGGGATCTCTGGAAACACCATATATTTT.

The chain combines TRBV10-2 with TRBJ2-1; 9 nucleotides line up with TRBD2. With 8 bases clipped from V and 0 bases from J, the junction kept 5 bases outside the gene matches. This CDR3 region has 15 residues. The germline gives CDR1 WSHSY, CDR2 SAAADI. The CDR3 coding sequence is TGCGCCAGCCGGTTAGCGGGAGCCTCCTACAATGAGCAGTTCTTC. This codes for CASRLAGASYNEQFF.

In nucleotides, the CDR3 is TGTGCCAGCAGCACCCGACAGGGAGACTCTGGAAACACCATATATTTT. As protein: CASSTRQGDSGNTIYF. The V call is TRBV5-4, the J call TRBJ1-3, with 7 bases that match TRBD1. V lost 4 bases to trimming and J lost 0 bases; unmatched junction nucleotides: 7. There are 16 residues in the CDR3. CDR1 is SGHNT and CDR2 is YYREEE in the germline V gene (reference sequence).

The CDR3 nucleotides read TGTGCCAGCTCACCATTGGGGGCCGGCAATCAGCCCCAGCATTTT. Translating gives CASSPLGAGNQPQHF. The chain links TRBV18 to TRBJ1-5, with a tentative D call TRBD1 (6 bases). CDR1 and CDR2 from the germline V gene are KGHSH and LQKENI. This CDR3 has 15 residues. V lost 2 bases and J 2 bases, leaving 10 bases between the germline ends. The variable domain in full, with the rest retrieved from reference TRBV18 and TRBJ1-5, is NAGVMQNPRHLVRRRGQEARLRCSPMKGHSHVYWYRQLPEEGLKFMVYLQKENIIDESGMPKERFSAEFPKEGPSILRIQQVVRGDSAAYFCASSPLGAGNQPQHFGDGTRLSIL.

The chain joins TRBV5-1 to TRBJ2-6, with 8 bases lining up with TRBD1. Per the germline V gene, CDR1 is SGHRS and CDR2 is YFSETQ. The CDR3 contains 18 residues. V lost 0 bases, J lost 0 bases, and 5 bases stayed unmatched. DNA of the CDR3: TGCGCCAGCAGCTTGGCCGGACAGGGCCCCTCTGGGGCCAACGTCCTGACTTTC. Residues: CASSLAGQGPSGANVLTF.

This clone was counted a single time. The CDR3 here is CASSVQRRVVYEQYF. The CDR3, as DNA: TGTGCCAGCAGCGTACAACGGCGGGTTGTATACGAGCAGTACTTC. The V and J genes are TRBV11-2 and TRBJ2-7, with a weak D call TRBD2 (5 bases). Trimming removed 5 bases from V and 4 bases from J, with 18 bases in between. CDR1 and CDR2 (germline): SGHAT, FQNNGV. The CDR3 runs 15 residues.